This T cell receptor beta chain appears in the sequencing data of a study of shared clonotypes between healthy human individuals. Overall study results and limits: Naive subsets usually exceeded memory subsets in estimated richness. Limited genetic and exposure-history diversity came from having few donors. The generation probabilities recorded for non-shared clonotypes fell below those of clonotypes shared by all four donors.

This clone has a single count. The antigen is not known. The method was immunoSEQ multiplex PCR; TCRdb's version includes in-frame clones alone and lacks a portion of them. The repertoire holds approximately 740,000 clones, with 92% as singletons. Trimming took 4 bases from V and 2 from J; bases not matched to a gene: 4. The germline CDR1 and CDR2 sequences are PRHDT and FYEKMQ (reference sequence). The CDR3 has 14 residues. Naive CD8 cells were CD45RO-negative, positively selected for CCR7, excluding terminally differentiated effector memory CD45RA+ cells. This rearrangement joins TRBV13 to TRBJ2-7; 8 bases fit TRBD1. The sequencing sample was made of naive CD8+ T cells sorted from blood. The TCR sequence derives from a man between 25 and 39 years old in good health. CDR3 sequence (DNA): TGTGCCAGCAGCTCGGGACAGGCAGCCTACGAGCAGTACTTC. Protein: CASSSGQAAYEQYF.